Below, 32 T cell receptor beta chains from the same sample are listed, as sequenced in a study of shared clonotypes between healthy human individuals. Naive CD8 cells were CD45RO-negative, positively selected for CCR7, excluding terminally differentiated effector memory CD45RA+ cells. The assay was immunoSEQ multiplex PCR, and TCRdb's table has in-frame clones only and misses some. The top ten clones hold 1.2% of a sample with about 2 million clones, about 95% of them seen once. The specimen was naive CD8+ T cells sorted from blood. The source is a man between 18 and 35 years old in good health.

CDR3 protein: CASSQPGFGAQHF. The CDR3 region has the DNA TGCGCCAGCAGCCAACCGGGGTTCGGAGCCCAGCATTTT. V gene TRBV4-1 combines with J gene TRBJ1-5, with D hard to call. V shed 2 bases and J shed 11 bases, with 13 bases lying between them. Germline CDR1 is MGHRA and CDR2 is YSYEKL. The CDR3 length is 13 residues.

This clone was seen only a few times. For the CDR3, the DNA is TGTGCCAGCAGTTTATCGGCAGGTGGTGGAGGCTACACCTTC. This translates into CASSLSAGGGGYTF. The rearrangement uses TRBV27 and TRBJ1-2; D call uncertain. The length of the CDR3 is 14 residues. Trimming cost V 0 bases and J 8 bases, with 13 bases left between them. Germline loops: CDR1 MNHEY, CDR2 SMNVEV (reference sequence).

This sequence joins TRBV14 and TRBJ1-2, with D maybe TRBD1 (5 bases). The germline V and J ends were trimmed by 1 base and 4 bases, with 19 bases remaining between them. Germline values: CDR1 SGHDN, CDR2 FVKESK. The length of the CDR3 is 17 residues. The CDR3 DNA reads TGTGCCAGCAGCCAAGGAGTGTTTGGAGGGGCTAGCTATGGCTACACCTTC. Translated, it gives CASSQGVFGGASYGYTF. Looking up the rest from reference TRBV14 and TRBJ1-2 gives the full variable domain: EAGVTQFPSHSVIEKGQTVTLRCDPISGHDNLYWYRRVMGKEIKFLLHFVKESKQDESGMPNNRFLAERTGGTYSTLKVQPAELEDSGVYFCASSQGVFGGASYGYTFGSGTRLTVV.

CDR3 residues: CASSEGQGSGNTIYF. The CDR3 bases are TGTGCCAGCAGCGAGGGACAGGGCTCTGGAAACACCATATATTTT. The rearrangement uses TRBV5-6 and TRBJ1-3; 9 bases align to TRBD1. There are 15 residues in the CDR3. Germline V gives CDR1 SGHDT, CDR2 YYEEEE. V gave up 4 bases and J gave up 0 bases; unmatched junction bases: 2.

This rearrangement joins TRBV28 to TRBJ2-2; 8 positions agree with TRBD1. This CDR3 comprises 17 residues. V gave up 2 bases and J gave up 6 bases; unmatched junction bases: 11. Germline CDR1 and CDR2: MDHEN and SYDVKM. The DNA of the CDR3 is TGTGCCAGCAGTTTACGAGGGACAGGCTTATTTTCCGGGGAGCTGTTTTTT. This sequence encodes CASSLRGTGLFSGELFF.

Concerning this clone itself: The sample contains more than one DNA sequence encoding this CDR3. This rearrangement joins TRBV6-5 to TRBJ2-2; D unresolved. Per the germline V gene, CDR1 is MNHEY and CDR2 is SVGAGI. CDR3 size: 12 residues. Trimming stripped 5 bases from V and 5 bases from J, with 6 bases between. The CDR3 is CASSTLTGELFF. CDR3 DNA: TGTGCCAGCAGTACTCTAACCGGGGAGCTGTTTTTT.

The J gene is TRBJ2-7, the V gene TRBV4-1, with 7 positions matching TRBD1. V was pared by 3 bases and J by 5 bases, with 10 bases of the junction left unmatched. The germline CDR1 and CDR2 sequences are MGHRA and YSYEKL. This CDR3 spans 15 amino acids. The CDR3 sequence: CASSQKAQGSHEQYF. CDR3 nucleotide sequence: TGCGCCAGCAGCCAGAAGGCACAGGGGTCCCACGAGCAGTACTTC.

The CDR3 protein is CASTTRLAGEYEQYF. CDR3 in DNA: TGTGCCAGCACCACGAGACTAGCGGGAGAATACGAGCAGTACTTC. The rearrangement links TRBV6-4 to TRBJ2-7; 12 nucleotides match TRBD2. Germline-derived CDR1 and CDR2 are MRHNA and SNTAGT. J was trimmed by 4 bases and V by 7 bases; bases with no gene match: 8. The CDR3 loop spans 15 amino acids.

The CDR3 coding sequence is TGTGCCAGCAGCTTAGTGGGACTGCCAGGGGATACGCAGTATTTT. Amino acids: CASSLVGLPGDTQYF. V and J are TRBV7-2 and TRBJ2-3; D might be TRBD2 (6 bases). Germline CDR1 is SGHTA and CDR2 is FQGNSA. The CDR3 extends over 15 amino acids. Deletions cut 1 base from V and 6 bases from J, with 14 bases between.

The chain joins TRBV19 to TRBJ1-5, with D unclear. There are 15 residues in the CDR3. The germline V gene has CDR1 LNHDA and CDR2 SQIVND (reference sequence). The V end was cut by 8 bases, the J end by 2 bases, with 16 bases between. CDR3 protein: CASEHSNNRNQPQHF. The DNA for the CDR3 is TGTGCCAGTGAACACAGTAACAATCGCAATCAGCCCCAGCATTTT.

In DNA form, the CDR3 reads TGTGCCAGCAGTTACCTAGCAAATGAGCAGTTCTTC. This sequence encodes CASSYLANEQFF. The genes are TRBV28 and TRBJ2-1, with a tentative D call TRBD2 (5 bases). Germline V gene sequence: CDR1 MDHEN, CDR2 SYDVKM. Trimming removed 4 bases at V and 7 bases at J, with 8 bases between. The CDR3 is made up of 12 amino acids.

The genes are TRBV27 and TRBJ2-5; no clear D. V shed 8 bases and J shed 5 bases, with 9 bases lying between them. From germline, CDR1 is MNHEY and CDR2 SMNVEV (reference sequence). This CDR3 has 11 amino acids. Here the CDR3 reads CASEDGETQYF. Written as DNA, the CDR3 is TGTGCCAGCGAGGACGGGGAGACCCAGTACTTC.

For the CDR3, the DNA is TGCGCCAGCAGCCCCCGGGGGGCGGGGGACACTGAAGCTTTCTTT. Translation: CASSPRGAGDTEAFF. The V and J genes are TRBV5-1 and TRBJ1-1; a weak D match, TRBD1 (6 bases). Germline V gives CDR1 SGHRS, CDR2 YFSETQ. CDR3 length equals 15 residues. Trimming cost V 4 bases and J 3 bases, with 16 bases left between them.

The chain uses TRBV6-5 and TRBJ2-2, with TRBD2 matching 12 bases. The germline V gene encodes CDR1 MNHEY and CDR2 SVGAGI. V shed 2 bases and J 6 bases; nucleotides not matched to a gene: 4. The CDR3 is 16 amino acids. The CDR3 sequence: CASSYPTSGGPGELFF. CDR3 sequence (DNA): TGTGCCAGCAGTTACCCCACTAGCGGGGGGCCCGGGGAGCTGTTTTTT.

The rearrangement joins TRBV9 to TRBJ2-2; D perhaps matches TRBD1 (6 bases). CDR3 length equals 18 residues. V was cut by 0 bases and J by 1 base, with 16 bases left in between. Germline loops: CDR1 SGDLS, CDR2 YYNGEE. For the CDR3, the DNA is TGTGCCAGCAGCGTAGGAAGGGGAACAGGGAAGAACACCGGGGAGCTGTTTTTT. Protein: CASSVGRGTGKNTGELFF.

The gene calls are TRBV7-6 and TRBJ2-1; 10 nucleotides match TRBD1. The CDR3 has 16 amino acids. Germline lookup yields CDR1 SGHVS and CDR2 FNYEAQ. J gave up 2 bases and V 1 base, and 2 bases lay outside the gene matches. The CDR3 DNA follows: TGTGCCAGCAGCTTAGGGGGGACAGGGGCCTACAATGAGCAGTTCTTC. Its protein is CASSLGGTGAYNEQFF.

The V gene is TRBV30, the J gene TRBJ2-1; TRBD1 matches at 8 bases. Germline V lookup: CDR1 GTSNPN, CDR2 SVGIG (reference sequence). J lost 8 bases, V lost 1 base, and 10 bases had no gene match. The CDR3 extends over 15 amino acids. In DNA form, the CDR3 reads TGTGCCTGGAGTGGTCAGGGGGCCCTCGTATATGAGCAGTTCTTC. Protein product: CAWSGQGALVYEQFF.

The chain combines TRBV4-1 with TRBJ2-2; a weak D match, TRBD2 (5 bases). This CDR3 spans 15 amino acids. Germline V gene data show CDR1 as MGHRA and CDR2 as YSYEKL. Trimming shortened V by 1 base and J by 7 bases, and 13 bases separated the two germline ends. In DNA form, the CDR3 reads TGCGCCAGCAGCCAAGGTGGAGGATTCGACGGGGAGCTGTTTTTT. This gives the protein CASSQGGGFDGELFF.

V and J are TRBV5-6 and TRBJ2-7; D is ambiguous. The CDR3 is 13 amino acids. CDR1 and CDR2 from the germline V gene are SGHDT and YYEEEE. Trimming cost V 3 bases and J 2 bases, with 9 bases left between them. The CDR3 loop reads CASSSTETYEQYF. The CDR3 DNA sequence: TGTGCCAGCAGCTCGACTGAGACCTACGAGCAGTACTTC.

The V and J genes are TRBV19 and TRBJ1-4; D gene uncertain. Germline V gives CDR1 LNHDA, CDR2 SQIVND (reference sequence). The CDR3 extends over 15 amino acids. V lost 5 bases, J lost 3 bases, and 13 bases lay in between. In DNA form, the CDR3 reads TGTGCCAGTAGTCCATACCTCTCCGCTAATGAAAAACTGTTTTTT. Its protein is CASSPYLSANEKLFF.

The chain links TRBV27 to TRBJ2-3, with D possibly matching TRBD2 (6 bases). V shed 8 bases and J shed 2 bases, with 17 bases lying between them. Germline V gives CDR1 MNHEY, CDR2 SMNVEV (reference sequence). There are 15 residues in the CDR3. The CDR3 coding sequence is TGTGCCAGCGACTCTCCGGGACTCCCCACAGATACGCAGTATTTT. This sequence encodes CASDSPGLPTDTQYF.

The J gene is TRBJ2-3, the V gene TRBV6-6; no clear D. Germline assignment: CDR1 MNHNY and CDR2 SVGAGI (reference sequence). The CDR3 consists of 14 residues. V dropped 4 bases and J dropped 2 bases, with 10 bases sitting between them. For the CDR3, the DNA is TGTGCCAGCAGTTTTCACGCTACCACAGATACGCAGTATTTT. Protein: CASSFHATTDTQYF.

The chain employs TRBV5-6 and TRBJ1-6, with TRBD1 matching 8 bases. The V gene's germline CDR1 is SGHDT and CDR2 YYEEEE. The V segment lost 0 bases and the J segment 5 bases; nucleotides outside the gene matches: 1. The CDR3 is 15 residues long. The chain's CDR3 is CASSLEGQDNSPLHF. DNA for the CDR3: TGTGCCAGCAGCTTGGAGGGACAGGATAATTCACCCCTCCACTTT.

This chain links TRBV28 with TRBJ1-4, with D unclear. Deletions cut 10 bases from V and 3 bases from J, with 6 bases between. The germline V gene encodes CDR1 MDHEN and CDR2 SYDVKM. The CDR3 runs 11 residues. The CDR3 sequence is CAIHANEKLFF. The CDR3 region has the DNA TGTGCCATCCATGCTAATGAAAAACTGTTTTTT. The full variable domain, completed using reference TRBV28 and TRBJ1-4, is DVKVTQSSRYLVKRTGEKVFLECVQDMDHENMFWYRQDPGLGLRLIYFSYDVKMKEKGDIPEGYSVSREKKERFSLILESASTNQTSMYLCAIHANEKLFFGSGTQLSVL.

V usage is TRBV30 and J usage is TRBJ2-1; D unresolved. The germline CDR1 and CDR2 sequences are GTSNPN and SVGIG (reference sequence). This CDR3 region has 11 residues. V lost 2 bases and J lost 10, with 9 bases in between. Written as DNA, the CDR3 is TGTGCCTGGAGTACAGCATTGGAGCAGTTCTTC. It is translated as CAWSTALEQFF.

The chain is built from TRBV19 and TRBJ1-2, with D possibly matching TRBD1 (5 bases). Germline-derived CDR1 and CDR2 are LNHDA and SQIVND (reference sequence). This CDR3 has 14 residues. V lost 7 bases and J 3 bases, leaving 15 bases between the germline ends. The CDR3 DNA reads as TGTGCCAGTACCTCGTGGCTGGGGGACTATGGCTACACCTTC. Amino acid sequence: CASTSWLGDYGYTF.

This clone came up once. The chain employs TRBV7-8 and TRBJ1-5, with 8 nucleotides matching TRBD1. CDR3 size: 15 residues. After removal of 4 bases from V and 1 base from J, the junction contained 3 bases not matched to a gene. Germline assignment: CDR1 SGHVS and CDR2 FQNEAQ. The CDR3 sequence is CASSSDRGSNQPQHF. CDR3 nucleotide sequence: TGTGCCAGCAGCTCCGACAGGGGAAGCAATCAGCCCCAGCATTTT.

The chain has TRBV9 and TRBJ2-7; either TRBD1 or TRBD2 may supply D (5 bases each). The CDR3 totals 16 residues. Between the trimmed V and J ends, which lost 4 bases and 5 bases, there was a span of 22 bases. In germline, CDR1 is SGDLS, CDR2 YYNGEE. CDR3 amino acids: CASSNGHLEGPHEQYF. The CDR3 DNA sequence: TGTGCCAGCAGCAATGGACACCTCGAGGGCCCACACGAGCAGTACTTC. The variable domain in full, with the rest retrieved from reference TRBV9 and TRBJ2-7, is DSGVTQTPKHLITATGQRVTLRCSPRSGDLSVYWYQQSLDQGLQFLIQYYNGEERAKGNILERFSAQQFPDLHSELNLSSLELGDSALYFCASSNGHLEGPHEQYFGPGTRLTVT.

The V call is TRBV11-2, the J call TRBJ2-7; no clear D. Trimming cost V 3 bases and J 0 bases, with 15 bases left between them. CDR1 and CDR2 from the germline V gene are SGHAT and FQNNGV. This CDR3 is 16 amino acids long. The CDR3 DNA reads TGTGCCAGCAGCTTGGACCGTACAATTAGCTCCTACGAGCAGTACTTC. Its translation is CASSLDRTISSYEQYF.

With regard to this clone: Sequence at one end of the junction differs from germline and may be a read error. The chain has TRBV7-7 and TRBJ2-5; 9 positions agree with TRBD2. This CDR3 has 14 amino acids. From germline, CDR1 is SSHAT and CDR2 FNYEAQ (reference sequence). DNA of the CDR3: TGTGCTAGCAGCTTAAGAGCGGGGGGAGAGACCCAGTACTTC. This translates into CASSLRAGGETQYF.

The chain couples TRBV7-6 to TRBJ2-1; D perhaps matches TRBD2 (6 bases). Germline values: CDR1 SGHVS, CDR2 FNYEAQ. The CDR3 contains 14 residues. Deletions cut 8 bases from V and 9 bases from J, with 20 bases between. The CDR3, as DNA: TGTGCCAGCCGCGATCTGGGAGGAGGCGGTGAGCAGTTCTTC. Encoded protein: CASRDLGGGGEQFF.

V usage is TRBV7-9 and J usage is TRBJ2-7; 11 bases agree with TRBD1. Unmatched junction bases numbered 8, after V lost 5 bases and J lost 2 bases. CDR1 and CDR2 from the germline V gene are SEHNR and FQNEAQ (reference sequence). This CDR3 contains 16 residues. CDR3 nucleotide sequence: TGTGCCAGCAGCCCACGTCCGGACAGGGGGCCCTACGAGCAGTACTTC. Its translation is CASSPRPDRGPYEQYF.